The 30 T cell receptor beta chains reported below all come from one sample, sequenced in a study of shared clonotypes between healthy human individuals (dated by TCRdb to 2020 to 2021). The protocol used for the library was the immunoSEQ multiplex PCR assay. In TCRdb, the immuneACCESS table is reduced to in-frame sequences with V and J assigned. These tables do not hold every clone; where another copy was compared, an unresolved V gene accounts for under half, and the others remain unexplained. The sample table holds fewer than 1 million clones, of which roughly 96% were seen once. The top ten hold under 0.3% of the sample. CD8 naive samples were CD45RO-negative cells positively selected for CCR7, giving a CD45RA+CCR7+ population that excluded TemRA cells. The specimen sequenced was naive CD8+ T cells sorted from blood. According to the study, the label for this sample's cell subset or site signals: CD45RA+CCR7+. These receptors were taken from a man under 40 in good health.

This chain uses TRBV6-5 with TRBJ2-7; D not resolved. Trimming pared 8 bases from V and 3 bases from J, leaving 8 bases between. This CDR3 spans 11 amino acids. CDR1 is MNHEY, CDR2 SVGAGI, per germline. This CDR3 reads CASQHSYEQYF. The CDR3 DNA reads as TGTGCCAGCCAACACAGCTACGAGCAGTACTTC.

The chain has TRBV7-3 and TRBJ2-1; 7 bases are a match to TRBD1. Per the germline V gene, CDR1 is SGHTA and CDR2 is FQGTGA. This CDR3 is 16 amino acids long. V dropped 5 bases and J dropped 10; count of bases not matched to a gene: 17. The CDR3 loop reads CASSMTGTGPRVEQFF. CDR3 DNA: TGTGCCAGCAGCATGACAGGGACCGGGCCCAGGGTGGAGCAGTTCTTC. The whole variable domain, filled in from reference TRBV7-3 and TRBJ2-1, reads GAGVSQTPSNKVTEKGKYVELRCDPISGHTALYWYRQSLGQGPEFLIYFQGTGAADDSGLPNDRFFAVRPEGSVSTLKIQRTERGDSAVYLCASSMTGTGPRVEQFFGPGTRLTVL.

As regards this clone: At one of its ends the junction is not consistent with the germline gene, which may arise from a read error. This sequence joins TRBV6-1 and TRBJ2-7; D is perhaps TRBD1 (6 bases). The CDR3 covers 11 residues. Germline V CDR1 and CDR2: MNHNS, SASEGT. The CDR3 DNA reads TGTGCCGGCAGGGGCCTCAACGAGCAGTACTTC. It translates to CAGRGLNEQYF.

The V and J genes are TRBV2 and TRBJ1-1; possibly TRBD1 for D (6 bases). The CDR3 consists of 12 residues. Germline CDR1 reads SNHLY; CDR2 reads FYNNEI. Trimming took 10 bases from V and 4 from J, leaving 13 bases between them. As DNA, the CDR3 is TGTGCCACTCCGGGAGGGGGCACTGAAGCTTTCTTT. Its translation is CATPGGGTEAFF.

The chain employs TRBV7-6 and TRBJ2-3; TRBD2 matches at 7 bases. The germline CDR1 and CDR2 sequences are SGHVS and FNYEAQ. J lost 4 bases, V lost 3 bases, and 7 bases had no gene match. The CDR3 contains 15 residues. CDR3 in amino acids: CASSFLADSPDTQYF. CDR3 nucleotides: TGTGCCAGCAGCTTCCTAGCGGACTCCCCAGATACGCAGTATTTT.

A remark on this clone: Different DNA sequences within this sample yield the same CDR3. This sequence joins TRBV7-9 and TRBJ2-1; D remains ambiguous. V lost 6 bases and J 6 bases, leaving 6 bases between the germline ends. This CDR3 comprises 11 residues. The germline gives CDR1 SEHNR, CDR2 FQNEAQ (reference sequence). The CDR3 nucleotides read TGTGCCAGCAGGAAAGGCAATGAGCAGTTCTTC. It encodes CASRKGNEQFF. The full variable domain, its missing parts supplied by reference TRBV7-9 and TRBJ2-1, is DTGVSQNPRHKITKRGQNVTFRCDPISEHNRLYWYRQTLGQGPEFLTYFQNEAQLEKSRLLSDRFSAERPKGSFSTLEIQRTEQGDSAMYLCASRKGNEQFFGPGTRLTVL.

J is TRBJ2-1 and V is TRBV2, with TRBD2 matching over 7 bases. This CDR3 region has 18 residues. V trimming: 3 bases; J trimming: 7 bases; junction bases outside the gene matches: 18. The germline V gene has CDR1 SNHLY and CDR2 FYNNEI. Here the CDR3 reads CASSDGFMSSGGANEQFF. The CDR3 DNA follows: TGTGCCAGCAGTGATGGGTTTATGTCTAGCGGCGGGGCGAATGAGCAGTTCTTC.

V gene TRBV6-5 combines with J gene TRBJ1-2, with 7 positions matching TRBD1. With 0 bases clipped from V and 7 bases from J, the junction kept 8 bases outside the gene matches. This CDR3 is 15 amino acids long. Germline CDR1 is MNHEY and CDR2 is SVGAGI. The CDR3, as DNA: TGTGCCAGCAGTTACTCTATCCCAGGGGGAAGTGGCTACACCTTC. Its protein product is CASSYSIPGGSGYTF.

The CDR3 loop reads CASSDSGLAGETQYF. The CDR3 DNA sequence: TGTGCCAGTAGTGACTCCGGACTGGCGGGGGAGACCCAGTACTTC. This chain links TRBV19 with TRBJ2-5, with D possibly matching TRBD2 (6 bases). This CDR3 is built from 15 residues. V was trimmed by 5 bases and J by 5 bases, leaving 18 bases between them. The V gene's germline CDR1 is LNHDA and CDR2 SQIVND (reference sequence).

CDR3 sequence (DNA): TGTGCCAGCAGTTACTTCAACACCGGGGAGCTGTTTTTT. Translation gives CASSYFNTGELFF. This rearrangement joins TRBV6-5 to TRBJ2-2; D gene uncertain. The CDR3 is 13 amino acids. Trimming left V 1 base short and J 2 bases short, with 2 bases between. Germline CDR1 reads MNHEY; CDR2 reads SVGAGI.

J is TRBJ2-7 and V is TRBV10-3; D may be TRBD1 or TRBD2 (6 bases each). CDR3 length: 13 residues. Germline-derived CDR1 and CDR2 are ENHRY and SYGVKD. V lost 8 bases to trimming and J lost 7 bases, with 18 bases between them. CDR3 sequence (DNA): TGTGCCATCGGGGGGCACGGACCCGGGGAGCAGTACTTC. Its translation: CAIGGHGPGEQYF.

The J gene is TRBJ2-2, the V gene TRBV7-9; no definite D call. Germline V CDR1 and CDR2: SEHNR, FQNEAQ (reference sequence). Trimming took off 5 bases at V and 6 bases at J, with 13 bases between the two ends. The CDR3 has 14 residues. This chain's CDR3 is CASSLHRGAGELFF. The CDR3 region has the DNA TGTGCCAGCAGCCTACACCGAGGCGCCGGGGAGCTGTTTTTT.

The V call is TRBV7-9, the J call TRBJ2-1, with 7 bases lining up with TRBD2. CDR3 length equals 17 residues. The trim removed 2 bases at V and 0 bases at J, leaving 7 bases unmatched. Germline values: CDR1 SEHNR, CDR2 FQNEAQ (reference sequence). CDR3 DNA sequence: TGTGCCAGCAGCTTAAGTCAAGCGGGAACCTCCTACAATGAGCAGTTCTTC. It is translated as CASSLSQAGTSYNEQFF.

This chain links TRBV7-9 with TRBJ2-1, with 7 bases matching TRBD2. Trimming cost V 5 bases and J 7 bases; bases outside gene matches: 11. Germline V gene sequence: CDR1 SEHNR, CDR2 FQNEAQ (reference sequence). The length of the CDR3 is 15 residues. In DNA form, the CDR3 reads TGTGCCAGCAGCACCACCCTGCACGGGAGGAATGAGCAGTTCTTC. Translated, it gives CASSTTLHGRNEQFF.

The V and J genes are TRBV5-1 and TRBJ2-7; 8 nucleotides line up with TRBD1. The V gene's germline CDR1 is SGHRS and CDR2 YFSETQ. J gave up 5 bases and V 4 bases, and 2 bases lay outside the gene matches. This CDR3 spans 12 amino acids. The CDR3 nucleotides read TGCGCCAGCAGCAAGGACAGGGACGAGCAGTACTTC. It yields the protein CASSKDRDEQYF.

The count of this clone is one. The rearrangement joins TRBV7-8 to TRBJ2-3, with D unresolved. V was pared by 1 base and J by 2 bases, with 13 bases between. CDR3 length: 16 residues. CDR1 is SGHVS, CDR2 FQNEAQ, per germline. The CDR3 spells CASSLEPASDTDTQYF. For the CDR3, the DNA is TGTGCCAGCAGCTTAGAACCCGCCTCCGACACAGATACGCAGTATTTT. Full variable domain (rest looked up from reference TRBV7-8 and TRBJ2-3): GAGVSQSPRYKVAKRGQDVALRCDPISGHVSLFWYQQALGQGPEFLTYFQNEAQLDKSGLPSDRFFAERPEGSVSTLKIQRTQQEDSAVYLCASSLEPASDTDTQYFGPGTRLTVL.

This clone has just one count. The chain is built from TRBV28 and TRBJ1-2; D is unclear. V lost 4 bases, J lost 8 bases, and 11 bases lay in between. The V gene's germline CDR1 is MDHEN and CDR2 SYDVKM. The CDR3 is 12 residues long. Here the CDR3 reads CASSSHDGGYTF. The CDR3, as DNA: TGTGCCAGCAGTTCCCACGACGGCGGCTACACCTTC.

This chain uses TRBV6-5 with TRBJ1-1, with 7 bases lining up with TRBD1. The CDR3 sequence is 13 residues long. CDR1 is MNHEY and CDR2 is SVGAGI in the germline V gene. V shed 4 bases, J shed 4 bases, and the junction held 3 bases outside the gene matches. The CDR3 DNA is TGTGCCAGCAGTTCAGGGGGGTTCACTGAAGCTTTCTTT. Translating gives CASSSGGFTEAFF.

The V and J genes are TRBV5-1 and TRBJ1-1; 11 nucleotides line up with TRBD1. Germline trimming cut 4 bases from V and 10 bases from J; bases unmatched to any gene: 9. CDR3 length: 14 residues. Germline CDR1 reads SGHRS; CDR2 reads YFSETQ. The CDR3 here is CASSGVDRGRLAFF. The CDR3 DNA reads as TGCGCCAGCAGCGGCGTGGACAGGGGGCGCTTAGCTTTCTTT.

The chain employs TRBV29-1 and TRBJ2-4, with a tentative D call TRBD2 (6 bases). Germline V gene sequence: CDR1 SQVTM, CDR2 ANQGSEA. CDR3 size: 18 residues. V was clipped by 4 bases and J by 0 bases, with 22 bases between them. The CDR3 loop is CSVGGVTGLSLAKNIQYF. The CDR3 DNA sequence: TGCAGCGTTGGAGGGGTGACGGGACTCTCGTTAGCCAAAAACATTCAGTACTTC.

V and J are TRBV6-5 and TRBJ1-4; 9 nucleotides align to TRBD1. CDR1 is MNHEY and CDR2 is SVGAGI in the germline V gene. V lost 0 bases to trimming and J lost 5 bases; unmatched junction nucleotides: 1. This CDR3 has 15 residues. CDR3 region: CASSYSGQGNEKLFF. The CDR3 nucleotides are TGTGCCAGCAGTTACTCGGGACAGGGAAATGAAAAACTGTTTTTT.

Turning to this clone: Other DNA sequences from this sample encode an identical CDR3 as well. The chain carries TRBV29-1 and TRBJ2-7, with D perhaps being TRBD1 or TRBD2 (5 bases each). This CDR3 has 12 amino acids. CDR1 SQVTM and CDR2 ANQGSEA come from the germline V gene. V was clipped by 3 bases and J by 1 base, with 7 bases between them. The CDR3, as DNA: TGCAGCGTTGAGGGGGATTCCTACGAGCAGTACTTC. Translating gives CSVEGDSYEQYF.

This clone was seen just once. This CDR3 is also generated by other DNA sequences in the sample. Here the CDR3 reads CASSLRATYEQYF. CDR3 DNA: TGTGCCAGCAGTTTGAGAGCAACCTACGAGCAGTACTTC. The chain links TRBV27 to TRBJ2-7; no reliable D call. CDR3 length equals 13 residues. In germline, CDR1 is MNHEY, CDR2 SMNVEV (reference sequence). Trimming cost V 3 bases and J 2 bases, with 8 bases left between them.

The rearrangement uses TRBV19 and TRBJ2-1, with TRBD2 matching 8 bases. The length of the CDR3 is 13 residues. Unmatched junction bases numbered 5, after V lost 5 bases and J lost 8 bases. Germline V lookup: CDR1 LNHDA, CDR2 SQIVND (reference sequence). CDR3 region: CASSLLGGDEQFF. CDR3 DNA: TGTGCCAGTAGTCTCCTCGGGGGGGATGAGCAGTTCTTC.

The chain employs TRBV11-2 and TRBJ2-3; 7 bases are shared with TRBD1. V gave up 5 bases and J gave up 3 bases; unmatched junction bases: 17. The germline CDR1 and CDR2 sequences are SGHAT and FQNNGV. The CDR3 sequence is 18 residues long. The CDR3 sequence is CASSQTRDSVTATDTQYF. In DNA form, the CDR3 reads TGTGCCAGCAGCCAGACCCGGGACAGCGTAACGGCTACAGATACGCAGTATTTT.

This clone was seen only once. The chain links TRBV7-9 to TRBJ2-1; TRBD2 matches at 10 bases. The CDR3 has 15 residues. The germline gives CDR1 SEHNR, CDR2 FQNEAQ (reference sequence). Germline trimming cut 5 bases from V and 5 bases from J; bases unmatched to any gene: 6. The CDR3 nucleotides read TGTGCCAGCAGCCTTCTAGCGGGAGTTCACAATGAGCAGTTCTTC. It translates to CASSLLAGVHNEQFF.

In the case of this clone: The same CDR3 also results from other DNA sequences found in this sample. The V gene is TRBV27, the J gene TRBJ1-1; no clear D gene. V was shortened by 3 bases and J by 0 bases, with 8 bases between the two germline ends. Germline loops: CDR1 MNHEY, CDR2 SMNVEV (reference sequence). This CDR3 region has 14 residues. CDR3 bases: TGTGCCAGCAGTTTGGGTCTTATGAACACTGAAGCTTTCTTT. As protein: CASSLGLMNTEAFF.

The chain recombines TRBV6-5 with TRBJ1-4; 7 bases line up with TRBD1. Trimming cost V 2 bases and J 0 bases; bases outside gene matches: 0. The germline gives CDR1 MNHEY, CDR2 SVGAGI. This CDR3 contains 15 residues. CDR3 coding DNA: TGTGCCAGCAGTTACGGGACAGCAACTAATGAAAAACTGTTTTTT. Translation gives CASSYGTATNEKLFF.

CDR3 sequence (DNA): TGTGCCAGCAGTTACTCCTCGGGGTATGAGGCGTTCTTC. Protein sequence: CASSYSSGYEAFF. The chain carries TRBV6-5 and TRBJ2-1, with a weak D call TRBD2 (5 bases). Germline values: CDR1 MNHEY, CDR2 SVGAGI. V was clipped by 0 bases and J by 15 bases, with 15 bases between them. The CDR3 runs to 13 residues.

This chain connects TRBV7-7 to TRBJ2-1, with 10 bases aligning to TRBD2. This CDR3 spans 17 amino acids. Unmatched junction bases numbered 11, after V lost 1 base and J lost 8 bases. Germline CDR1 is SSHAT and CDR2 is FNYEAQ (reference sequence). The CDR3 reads CASSLGTSGDTPHEQFF. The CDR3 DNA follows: TGTGCCAGCAGCTTAGGAACTAGCGGGGACACCCCCCATGAGCAGTTCTTC.